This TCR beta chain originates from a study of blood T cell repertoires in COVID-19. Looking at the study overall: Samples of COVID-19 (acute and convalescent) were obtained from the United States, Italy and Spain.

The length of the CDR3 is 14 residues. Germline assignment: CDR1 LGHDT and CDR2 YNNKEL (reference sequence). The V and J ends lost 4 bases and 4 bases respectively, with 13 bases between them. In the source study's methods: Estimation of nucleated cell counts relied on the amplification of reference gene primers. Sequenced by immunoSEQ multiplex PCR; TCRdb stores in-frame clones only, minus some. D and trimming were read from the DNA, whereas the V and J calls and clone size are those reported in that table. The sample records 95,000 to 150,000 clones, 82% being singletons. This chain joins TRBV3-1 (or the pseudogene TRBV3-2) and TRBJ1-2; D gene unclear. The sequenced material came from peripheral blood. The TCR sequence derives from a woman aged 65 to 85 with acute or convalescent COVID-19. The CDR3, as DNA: TGTGCCAGCAGCCTGTTGGACGGGAGCTATGGCTACACCTTC. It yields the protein CASSLLDGSYGYTF.